This TCR beta chain was documented in a study of T cell repertoires in cytomegalovirus infection (dated by TCRdb to the late 2010s). For context, the study as a whole: Because public TCR beta signatures pointed to carriage of CMV infection together with the matching HLA type, the HLA type of each donor mattered for the analysis. Broader findings and caveats from the paper: The ex vivo response was dominated by HLA-C-restricted CMV-specific TCR beta clonotypes, which also provided the single most frequent clonotype in two of eight donors. Carriers of CMV infection plus the relevant HLA type were discriminated by the cumulative frequency of public TCR beta family members in the study cohort and in an independent 352-donor cohort.

Sequencing was performed on an Illumina HiSeq 1500. TCRdb redid the processing of the public reads, applying fastp at Q25 and MiXCR, and retained in-frame beta chains. Identical CDR3 protein sequences are pooled into one entry, listed with their most common genes and DNA. This sample has more than 45,000 distinct CDR3 sequences in its table, and 25% to 40% of those were observed once. About 73% of the sample is in the top ten clones. This clonotype showed up just a few times. Its antigen specificity is not known. At one boundary the junction diverges from the germline segment, which might be a read error. Measured from the cysteine to the phenylalanine, the CDR3 is 13 residues long. CDR3 DNA only is kept here, 39 bases in frame from base 1. For CDR1 and CDR2, the germline V gene lists SGHAT and FQNNGV.

This sequence was found in a human donor in good health (CMV status not recorded). Some clones in this sample may be carry-over from other donors' samples. The rearranged chain carries TRBV11-2 and TRBJ2-1; D gene: possibly TRBD2, on 7 matching bases. Specimen: PBMCs, sequenced either directly or after in vitro stimulation (not recorded which). This receptor has the CDR3 CASSLDWGGNRVF. The bases are TGTGCCAGCAGCTTAGATTGGGGGGGCAATAGGGTCTTC.